This TCR beta chain was captured by sequencing in a study of T cell changes during pregnancy in multiple sclerosis. The table came from immunoSEQ multiplex PCR; TCRdb's copy has only in-frame clones and leaves some out. In the table there are around 34,000 clones, about 90% of which are singletons. Sequences were derived from CD4+ T cells from peripheral blood mononuclear cells, sampled in the second trimester of pregnancy. The clonotype originates from a female donor with multiple sclerosis, enrolled in a pregnancy study.

In nucleotides, the CDR3 is TGTGCCAGTAGTATCGGCAAAGGGGCCGGGGAGCTGTTTTTT. Translation: CASSIGKGAGELFF. The chain couples TRBV19 to TRBJ2-2; possibly TRBD1 for D (5 bases). This CDR3 has 14 residues. V was pared by 3 bases and J by 6 bases, with 11 bases between. CDR1 and CDR2 from the germline V gene are LNHDA and SQIVND (reference sequence).